Included here is one T cell receptor (beta chain) sequence, with context. The source of the sample is a study of blood T cell repertoires in COVID-19. In the study overall: COVID-19 samples collected from the United States, Italy and Spain covered acute and convalescent phases. Nucleic acid was either cDNA or gDNA, and it came from T cells, B-cell-depleted T cells, or PBMCs.

Seattle's cohort entered during active infection and was followed longitudinally. This CDR3 region has 15 residues. J lost 8 bases, V lost 6 bases, and 10 bases had no gene match. Germline V lookup: CDR1 MNHEY, CDR2 SMNVEV (reference sequence). Authors' analysis steps: Researchers report that nucleated cell counts were estimated from reference gene primer amplification. The table came from immunoSEQ multiplex PCR; TCRdb's copy has only in-frame clones and leaves some out. The V and J calls and clone size were taken over from that table, and D and trimming were inferred from the DNA. Of over 200,000 clones listed, more than 80% are singletons.

The chain employs TRBV27 and TRBJ1-6; 7 bases line up with TRBD1. Sample: peripheral blood. The receptor's source is a young man with COVID-19, enrolled during active disease. In nucleotides, the CDR3 is TGTGCCAGCAGCCGGGGGGGACAGTCACATTCACCCCTCCACTTT. It encodes CASSRGGQSHSPLHF.